The 14 T cell receptor beta chains presented below share a single source sample, sequenced in a study of PD-1 blockade in classical Hodgkin lymphoma. Autologous stem cell transplantation was followed by relapse in every patient, and brentuximab vedotin exposure varied. Repertoires were generated with immunoSEQ multiplex PCR, while TCRdb's copy carries only in-frame clones and drops some. The data show over 25,000 clones, around 73% seen once. The source was peripheral blood mononuclear cells (PBMCs), collected before the second cycle of nivolumab. The receptors shown here come from a human donor with classical Hodgkin lymphoma.

A remark on this clone: One junction end does not reproduce the germline sequence, and a read error may be involved. This chain links TRBV6-1 with TRBJ2-1; D not resolved. The CDR3 covers 13 residues. CDR1 and CDR2 (germline): MNHNS, SASEGT. Here the CDR3 DNA reads TGCACCTCGGGTCTTTCCCTCCTCAATGAGCAGTTCTTC. Translated: CTSGLSLLNEQFF.

The chain has TRBV12-5 and TRBJ1-4, with D maybe TRBD1 (5 bases). CDR3 length: 15 amino acids. The germline gives CDR1 LGHNT, CDR2 FRNRAP. The ends were cut back, 5 bases at V and 8 bases at J, with 18 bases in the middle. This CDR3 reads CASGPSWGVGEKLFF. Written as DNA, the CDR3 is TGTGCTAGTGGTCCGTCGTGGGGGGTGGGCGAAAAACTGTTTTTT.

The CDR3 region is CAWSVAWGSHLAYTF. The CDR3 region has the DNA TGTGCCTGGAGTGTAGCGTGGGGGAGCCATCTTGCCTACACCTTC. V gene TRBV30 combines with J gene TRBJ1-2, with D tentatively TRBD1 (5 bases). The V gene's germline CDR1 is GTSNPN and CDR2 SVGIG (reference sequence). The CDR3 contains 15 residues. V was shortened by 0 bases and J by 10 bases, with 21 bases between the two germline ends. Using reference TRBV30 and TRBJ1-2 for the parts outside the CDR3, the full variable domain is SQTIHQWPATLVQPVGSPLSLECTVEGTSNPNLYWYRQAAGRGLQLLFYSVGIGQISSEVPQNLSASRPQDRQFILSSKKLLLSDSGFYLCAWSVAWGSHLAYTFGSGTRLTVV.

This clone was counted a few times. V usage is TRBV28 and J usage is TRBJ1-1; D gene unclear. The germline CDR1 and CDR2 sequences are MDHEN and SYDVKM. Trimming shortened V by 8 bases and J by 3 bases, and 4 bases separated the two germline ends. There are 10 residues in the CDR3. The CDR3 protein is CASEDTEAFF. DNA of the CDR3: TGTGCCAGCGAAGACACTGAAGCTTTCTTT.

The rearrangement links TRBV6-1 to TRBJ1-4; D perhaps matches TRBD1 (5 bases). This CDR3 region has 11 residues. Germline V gene sequence: CDR1 MNHNS, CDR2 SASEGT. Deletions cut 6 bases from V and 8 bases from J, with 7 bases between. CDR3 amino acids: CASSWGEKLFF. The DNA of the CDR3 is TGTGCCAGCAGCTGGGGGGAAAAACTGTTTTTT.

Only a few counts were recorded for this clone. The chain employs TRBV28 and TRBJ1-2; D uncertain. Deletions cut 7 bases from V and 2 bases from J, with 17 bases between. CDR3 size: 15 residues. Germline assignment: CDR1 MDHEN and CDR2 SYDVKM. The CDR3 nucleotides read TGTGCCAGCACCCCTCCTACGGCATCCAACTATGGCTACACCTTC. Its protein product is CASTPPTASNYGYTF.

There are a few counts of this clone. The chain has TRBV5-5 and TRBJ2-3; the D is unclear. The V end was cut by 0 bases, the J end by 7 bases, with 9 bases between. This CDR3 region has 13 residues. Germline V CDR1 and CDR2: SGHKS, YYEKEE (reference sequence). CDR3 in amino acids: CASSLVTINTQYF. Written as DNA, the CDR3 is TGTGCCAGCAGCTTGGTGACAATCAATACGCAGTATTTT.

This clone was detected a few times. The rearrangement uses TRBV11-3 and TRBJ1-1, with 8 bases fitting TRBD1. With V trimmed by 5 bases and J by 1 base, 6 bases remained unmatched. This CDR3 has 15 residues. Germline lookup yields CDR1 SGHNT and CDR2 YENEEA. The CDR3 bases are TGTGCCAGCAGCCCAAGTGGACAGGGGAACACTGAAGCTTTCTTT. The encoded protein is CASSPSGQGNTEAFF.

The chain joins TRBV6-5 to TRBJ1-3; TRBD1 agrees at 9 bases. CDR1 is MNHEY, CDR2 SVGAGI, per germline. This CDR3 spans 15 amino acids. Trimming took 5 bases from V and 4 from J; bases not matched to a gene: 6. Here the CDR3 reads CASSAAGTGGNTIYF. The DNA of the CDR3 is TGTGCCAGCAGTGCCGCCGGGACAGGGGGAAACACCATATATTTT.

The chain recombines TRBV4-3 with TRBJ1-5; D might be TRBD1 (6 bases). Trimming left V 1 base short and J 1 base short, with 14 bases between. The V gene's germline CDR1 is LGHNA and CDR2 YSLEER. This CDR3 spans 17 amino acids. CDR3 sequence reads: CASSQVKGDLSNQPQHF. CDR3 DNA sequence: TGCGCCAGCAGCCAAGTTAAGGGGGATCTGAGCAATCAGCCCCAGCATTTT.

The V gene is TRBV29-1, the J gene TRBJ1-2; D might be TRBD1 (5 bases). The V end lost 2 bases, the J end lost 6 bases, and 13 bases lay between the germline ends. The CDR3 is made up of 13 amino acids. Germline CDR1 reads SQVTM; CDR2 reads ANQGSEA. CDR3 nucleotides: TGCAGCGTTGAACTGGGGCAGTGGGATGGCTACACCTTC. It translates to CSVELGQWDGYTF.

This chain uses TRBV18 with TRBJ2-3; D uncertain. The CDR3 sequence is 14 residues long. The germline CDR1 and CDR2 sequences are KGHSH and LQKENI. V lost 0 bases and J 2 bases, leaving 6 bases between the germline ends. CDR3 nucleotides: TGTGCCAGCTCACCACCTGTAACCACAGATACGCAGTATTTT. The encoded protein is CASSPPVTTDTQYF.

This chain links TRBV6-5 with TRBJ1-4; weak D call: TRBD1 (6 bases). The CDR3 extends over 14 amino acids. Germline CDR1 reads MNHEY; CDR2 reads SVGAGI. Trimming took off 5 bases at V and 7 bases at J, with 14 bases between the two ends. The CDR3 DNA sequence: TGTGCCAGCAGTCCGGCGGGGGGCGGTGAAAAACTGTTTTTT. It is translated as CASSPAGGGEKLFF.

The rearrangement joins TRBV6-1 to TRBJ1-5; the D gene is possibly TRBD1 (6 bases). Germline loops: CDR1 MNHNS, CDR2 SASEGT. CDR3 length equals 13 residues. Trimming cost V 5 bases and J 4 bases, with 9 bases left between them. The chain's CDR3 is CASSKQGNQPQHF. CDR3 DNA: TGTGCCAGCAGTAAACAGGGAAATCAGCCCCAGCATTTT.